This T cell receptor (beta chain) emerged from a study of blood T cell repertoires in COVID-19. The repertoire was sequenced with immunoSEQ multiplex PCR; TCRdb's copy has only in-frame clones and lacks some. Of under 250,000 clones listed, roughly 83% are singletons. This clone was detected once. V lost 4 bases and J lost 4; bases outside the gene matches: 6. The germline CDR1 and CDR2 sequences are SGHKS and YYEKEE (reference sequence). CDR3 length: 14 residues. J is TRBJ1-2 and V is TRBV5-5, with TRBD1 matching over 8 bases. The sample was peripheral blood. This TCR derives from a man of 80 years or more with acute or convalescent COVID-19. The CDR3 sequence is CASSNQGASYGYTF. DNA of the CDR3: TGTGCCAGCAGCAACCAGGGGGCCAGCTATGGCTACACCTTC. The entire variable domain, with the rest obtained from reference TRBV5-5 and TRBJ1-2, is as follows: DAGVTQSPTHLIKTRGQQVTLRCSPISGHKSVSWYQQVLGQGPQFIFQYYEKEERGRGNFPDRFSARQFPNYSSELNVNALLLGDSALYLCASSNQGASYGYTFGSGTRLTVV.